Each of the 18 T cell receptor beta chains below was sequenced from the same sample in a study of cytomegalovirus exposure and HLA in healthy donors. Both 60 Vbeta primers and 13 Jbeta primers went into the PCR. TCRdb's copy holds only in-frame clones and misses some; the assay was immunoSEQ multiplex PCR. The repertoire includes about 120,000 clones, over 60% of them detected once, and roughly 3.7% sits in the top ten. Material: PBMCs. The receptors were sampled from a human donor in good health.

J is TRBJ1-4 and V is TRBV9; 9 bases align to TRBD1. CDR1 and CDR2 (germline): SGDLS, YYNGEE. This CDR3 is built from 15 residues. Trimming cost V 4 bases and J 8 bases; bases outside gene matches: 9. CDR3 nucleotides: TGTGCCAGCAGCACCCGGGACAGGGAGGGGGAAAAACTGTTTTTT. Translation: CASSTRDREGEKLFF.

This chain links TRBV21-1 with TRBJ2-7; no check of the table's D call, TRBD2, against the DNA was made. TRBV21-1 is designated a pseudogene. The CDR3 totals 17 residues. The CDR3 spells CAPHPSGGLKIRDEQYF. CDR3 nucleotides: TGTGCTCCGCACCCGTCGGGGGGCCTAAAAATTAGGGACGAGCAGTACTTC.

V and J are TRBV6-5 and TRBJ2-2, with 12 bases lining up with TRBD2. The CDR3 consists of 16 residues. Per the germline V gene, CDR1 is MNHEY and CDR2 is SVGAGI. V lost 0 bases and J lost 8; bases outside the gene matches: 4. CDR3 in amino acids: CASSYSRLAGAGELFF. CDR3 nucleotide sequence: TGTGCCAGCAGTTACTCTAGACTAGCGGGAGCAGGGGAGCTGTTTTTT.

This sequence joins TRBV11-2 and TRBJ1-3; no clear D gene. The CDR3 has 15 amino acids. Looked up from germline, CDR1 is SGHAT and CDR2 is FQNNGV. V was cut by 4 bases and J by 0 bases, with 10 bases left in between. The CDR3 here is CASSSPFFSGNTIYF. Here the CDR3 DNA reads TGTGCCAGCAGCTCCCCCTTCTTCTCTGGAAACACCATATATTTT. The variable domain in full, with the rest retrieved from reference TRBV11-2 and TRBJ1-3, is EAGVAQSPRYKIIEKRQSVAFWCNPISGHATLYWYQQILGQGPKLLIQFQNNGVVDDSQLPKDRFSAERLKGVDSTLKIQPAKLEDSAVYLCASSSPFFSGNTIYFGEGSWLTVV.

This chain connects TRBV6-4 to TRBJ2-1; TRBD2 matches 8 bases. Germline loops: CDR1 MRHNA, CDR2 SNTAGT. J was trimmed by 7 bases and V by 5 bases; bases with no gene match: 10. The CDR3 consists of 15 residues. The CDR3 DNA follows: TGTGCCAGCAGTAAAGCGGGAGCGGGTAGTAATGAGCAGTTCTTC. It yields the protein CASSKAGAGSNEQFF.

The CDR3 sequence is CASSFNGAQETQYF. In nucleotides, the CDR3 is TGCGCCAGCAGCTTTAATGGAGCCCAAGAGACCCAGTACTTC. The chain carries TRBV5-1 and TRBJ2-5; D is undetermined. This CDR3 contains 14 residues. V was cut by 2 bases and J by 1 base, with 9 bases left in between. Per germline, CDR1 SGHRS and CDR2 YFSETQ.

V gene TRBV28 combines with J gene TRBJ1-2, with D possibly TRBD1 on 5 matching bases. Germline V gene data show CDR1 as MDHEN and CDR2 as SYDVKM. The V and J ends lost 1 base and 4 bases respectively, with 10 bases between them. This CDR3 contains 14 residues. The CDR3 sequence is CASSLSTGLYGYTF. In DNA form, the CDR3 reads TGTGCCAGCAGTTTATCCACAGGCCTCTATGGCTACACCTTC.

This chain joins TRBV2 and TRBJ2-1; tentative D call: TRBD1 (7 bases). V was pared by 6 bases and J by 9 bases, with 12 bases between. The germline gives CDR1 SNHLY, CDR2 FYNNEI. The CDR3 has 12 residues. CDR3 bases: TGTGCCAGCAGCGCGGGACAGAGTGAGCAGTTCTTC. Translation gives CASSAGQSEQFF.

The chain is built from TRBV29-1 and TRBJ2-5, with a possible D match to TRBD2 (7 bases). V lost 5 bases, J lost 4 bases, and 17 bases lay in between. Germline CDR1 and CDR2: SQVTM and ANQGSEA. The CDR3 has 14 residues. CDR3 sequence reads: CSVRGAFPRETQYF. Written as DNA, the CDR3 is TGCAGCGTTCGGGGGGCGTTTCCGAGAGAGACCCAGTACTTC.

This sequence joins TRBV7-9 and TRBJ2-5; D is undetermined. The CDR3 covers 14 residues. Germline V lookup: CDR1 SEHNR, CDR2 FQNEAQ (reference sequence). Trimming cost V 5 bases and J 2 bases, with 12 bases left between them. In DNA form, the CDR3 reads TGTGCCAGCAGCCCACAGTTCTTGCAAGAGACCCAGTACTTC. Translating gives CASSPQFLQETQYF.

The V gene is TRBV6-5, the J gene TRBJ1-5; weak D call: TRBD1 (5 bases). Germline CDR1 is MNHEY and CDR2 is SVGAGI. The ends were cut back, 10 bases at V and 0 bases at J, with 16 bases in the middle. The CDR3 has 15 amino acids. CDR3 in amino acids: CATLRDRYSNQPQHF. DNA for the CDR3: TGTGCCACCCTTCGCGACAGATATAGCAATCAGCCCCAGCATTTT.

CDR3 amino acids: CSIQGGTEAFF. CDR3 coding DNA: TGCAGCATACAGGGTGGCACTGAAGCTTTCTTT. V usage is TRBV29-1 and J usage is TRBJ1-1, with TRBD1 as a possible D gene (6 bases). This CDR3 is 11 amino acids long. The germline V gene has CDR1 SQVTM and CDR2 ANQGSEA. V was cut by 8 bases and J by 4 bases, with 11 bases left in between.

This clone was counted a few times. The chain carries TRBV19 and TRBJ1-2; 7 nucleotides agree with TRBD1. The trim removed 6 bases at V and 4 bases at J, leaving 5 bases unmatched. The germline gives CDR1 LNHDA, CDR2 SQIVND (reference sequence). The CDR3 totals 13 residues. The CDR3 here is CASSLGQSYGYTF. The CDR3 DNA is TGTGCCAGTAGCCTGGGACAGAGCTATGGCTACACCTTC.

The chain combines TRBV19 with TRBJ2-5; TRBD2 is a possible D gene (6 bases). The CDR3 length is 17 residues. From germline, CDR1 is LNHDA and CDR2 SQIVND (reference sequence). The V end was cut by 5 bases, the J end by 5 bases, with 24 bases between. The CDR3 region is CASSYPPSLGRSETQYF. The CDR3 coding sequence is TGTGCCAGTAGTTACCCCCCATCCTTGGGGAGGAGTGAGACCCAGTACTTC.

The V call is TRBV15, the J call TRBJ2-3, with D possibly matching TRBD1 (7 bases). The CDR3 spans 15 residues. Per the germline V gene, CDR1 is LNHNV and CDR2 is YYDKDF (reference sequence). The V and J ends lost 4 bases and 2 bases respectively, with 13 bases between them. The CDR3 DNA follows: TGTGCCACCAGCAAGAACAGGGGACTCACAGATACGCAGTATTTT. Residues: CATSKNRGLTDTQYF.

This clone was seen just once. The CDR3 spells CASSEALADTQYF. The DNA of the CDR3 is TGTGCCAGCAGTGAAGCGCTAGCAGATACGCAGTATTTT. This sequence joins TRBV6-1 and TRBJ2-3; the D is unclear. The CDR3 is 13 amino acids. V lost 0 bases and J lost 4, with 5 bases in between. Germline loops: CDR1 MNHNS, CDR2 SASEGT.

This clone was counted once. V and J are TRBV4-1 and TRBJ1-1; 7 bases agree with TRBD1. V lost 5 bases to trimming and J lost 0 bases; unmatched junction nucleotides: 12. Germline values: CDR1 MGHRA, CDR2 YSYEKL. The CDR3 covers 17 residues. The CDR3 sequence is CASSWGRDRLMNTEAFF. The CDR3 DNA sequence: TGCGCCAGCAGCTGGGGGCGGGACAGACTCATGAACACTGAAGCTTTCTTT.

V and J are TRBV11-2 and TRBJ1-1; the D is unclear. This CDR3 is 11 amino acids long. Germline lookup yields CDR1 SGHAT and CDR2 FQNNGV. The germline V and J ends were trimmed by 5 bases and 3 bases, with 4 bases remaining between them. Here the CDR3 reads CASSPDTEAFF. CDR3 in DNA: TGTGCCAGCAGCCCAGACACTGAAGCTTTCTTT.